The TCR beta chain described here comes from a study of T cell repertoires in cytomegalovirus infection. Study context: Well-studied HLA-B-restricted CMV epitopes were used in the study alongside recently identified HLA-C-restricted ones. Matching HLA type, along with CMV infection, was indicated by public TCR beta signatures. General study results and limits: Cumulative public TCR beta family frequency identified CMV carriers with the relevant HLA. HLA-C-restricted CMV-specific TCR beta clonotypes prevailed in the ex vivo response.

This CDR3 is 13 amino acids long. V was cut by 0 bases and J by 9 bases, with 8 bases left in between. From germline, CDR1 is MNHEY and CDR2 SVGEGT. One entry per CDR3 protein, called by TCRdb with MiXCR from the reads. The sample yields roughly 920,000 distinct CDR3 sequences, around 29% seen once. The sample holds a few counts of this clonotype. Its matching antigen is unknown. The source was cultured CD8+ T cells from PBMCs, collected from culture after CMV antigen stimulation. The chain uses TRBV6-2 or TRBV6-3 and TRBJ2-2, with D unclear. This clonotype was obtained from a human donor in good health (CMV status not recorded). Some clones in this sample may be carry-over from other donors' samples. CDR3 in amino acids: CASSYSGWRELFF. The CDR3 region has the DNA TGTGCCAGCAGTTACTCGGGTTGGCGGGAGCTGTTTTTT.